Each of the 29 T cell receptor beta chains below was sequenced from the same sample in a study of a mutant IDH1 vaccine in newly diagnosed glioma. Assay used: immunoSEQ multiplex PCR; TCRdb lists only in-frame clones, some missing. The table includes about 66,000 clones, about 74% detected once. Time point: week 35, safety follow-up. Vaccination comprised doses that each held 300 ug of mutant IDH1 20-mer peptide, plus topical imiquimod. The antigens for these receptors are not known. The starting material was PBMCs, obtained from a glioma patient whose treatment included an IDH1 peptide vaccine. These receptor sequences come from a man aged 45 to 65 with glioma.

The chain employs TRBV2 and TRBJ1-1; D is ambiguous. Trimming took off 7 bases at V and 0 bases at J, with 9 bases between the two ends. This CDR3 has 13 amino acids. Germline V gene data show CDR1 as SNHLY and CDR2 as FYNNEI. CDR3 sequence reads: CASMRSMNTEAFF. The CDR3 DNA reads TGTGCCAGCATGAGGTCGATGAACACTGAAGCTTTCTTT.

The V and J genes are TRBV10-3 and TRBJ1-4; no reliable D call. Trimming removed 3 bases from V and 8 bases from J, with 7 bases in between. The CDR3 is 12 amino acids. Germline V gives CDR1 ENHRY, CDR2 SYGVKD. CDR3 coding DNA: TGTGCCATCAGTGAAAAGGCGGAAAAACTGTTTTTT. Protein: CAISEKAEKLFF.

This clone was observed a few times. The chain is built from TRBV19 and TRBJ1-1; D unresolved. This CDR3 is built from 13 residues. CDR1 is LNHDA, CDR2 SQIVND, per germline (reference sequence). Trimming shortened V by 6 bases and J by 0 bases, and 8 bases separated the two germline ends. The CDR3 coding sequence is TGTGCCAGTAGCAAACAGCTGAACACTGAAGCTTTCTTT. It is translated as CASSKQLNTEAFF.

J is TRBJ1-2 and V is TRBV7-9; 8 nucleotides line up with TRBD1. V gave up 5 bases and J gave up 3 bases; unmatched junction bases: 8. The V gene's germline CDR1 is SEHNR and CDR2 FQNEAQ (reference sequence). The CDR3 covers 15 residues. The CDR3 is CASSIGQGGDYGYTF. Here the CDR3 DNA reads TGTGCCAGCAGCATTGGACAGGGAGGCGACTATGGCTACACCTTC.

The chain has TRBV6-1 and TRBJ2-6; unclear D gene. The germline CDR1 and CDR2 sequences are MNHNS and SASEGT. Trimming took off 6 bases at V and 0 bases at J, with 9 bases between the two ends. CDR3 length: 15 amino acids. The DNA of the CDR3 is TGTGCCAGCAGGATCAGCAGCTCTGGGGCCAACGTCCTGACTTTC. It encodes CASRISSSGANVLTF.

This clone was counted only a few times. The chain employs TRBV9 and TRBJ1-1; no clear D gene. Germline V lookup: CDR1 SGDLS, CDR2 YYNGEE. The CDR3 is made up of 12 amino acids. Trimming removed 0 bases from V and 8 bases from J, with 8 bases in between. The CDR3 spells CASSVDESEAFF. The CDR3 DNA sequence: TGTGCCAGCAGCGTAGACGAGAGCGAAGCTTTCTTT. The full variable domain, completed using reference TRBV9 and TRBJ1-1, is DSGVTQTPKHLITATGQRVTLRCSPRSGDLSVYWYQQSLDQGLQFLIQYYNGEERAKGNILERFSAQQFPDLHSELNLSSLELGDSALYFCASSVDESEAFFGQGTRLTVV.

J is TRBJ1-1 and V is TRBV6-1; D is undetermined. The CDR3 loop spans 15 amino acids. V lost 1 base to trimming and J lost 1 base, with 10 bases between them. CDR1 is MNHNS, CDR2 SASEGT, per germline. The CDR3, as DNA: TGTGCCAGCAGTGAAGGTGGGCATCGGAACACTGAAGCTTTCTTT. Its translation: CASSEGGHRNTEAFF.

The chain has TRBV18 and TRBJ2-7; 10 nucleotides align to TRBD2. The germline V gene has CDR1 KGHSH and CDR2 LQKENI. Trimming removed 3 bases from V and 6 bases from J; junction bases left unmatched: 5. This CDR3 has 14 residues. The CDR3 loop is CASSPGASGGEQYF. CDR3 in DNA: TGTGCCAGCTCACCTGGCGCTAGCGGGGGCGAGCAGTACTTC. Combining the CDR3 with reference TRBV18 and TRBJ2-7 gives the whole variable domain NAGVMQNPRHLVRRRGQEARLRCSPMKGHSHVYWYRQLPEEGLKFMVYLQKENIIDESGMPKERFSAEFPKEGPSILRIQQVVRGDSAAYFCASSPGASGGEQYFGPGTRLTVT.

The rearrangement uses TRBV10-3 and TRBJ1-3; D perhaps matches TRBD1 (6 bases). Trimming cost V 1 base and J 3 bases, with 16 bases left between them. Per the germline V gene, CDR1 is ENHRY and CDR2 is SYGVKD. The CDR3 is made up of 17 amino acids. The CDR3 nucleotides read TGTGCCATCAGTGAGTTTTCCGGGACACCCCTTGGAAACACCATATATTTT. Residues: CAISEFSGTPLGNTIYF.

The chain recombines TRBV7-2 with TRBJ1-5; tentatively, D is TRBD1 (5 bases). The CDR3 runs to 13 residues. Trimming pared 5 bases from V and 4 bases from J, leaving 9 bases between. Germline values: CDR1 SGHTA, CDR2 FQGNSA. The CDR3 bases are TGTGCCAGCAGCGCCCCAGGGAATCAGCCCCAGCATTTT. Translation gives CASSAPGNQPQHF.

In nucleotides, the CDR3 is TGTGCCAGTAGTGCGAGACTAGCGGGGGGCCAAGAGACCCAGTACTTC. It translates to CASSARLAGGQETQYF. The chain uses TRBV19 and TRBJ2-5; 13 nucleotides match TRBD2. The V gene end was trimmed by 5 bases and the J gene end by 1 base; junction bases not matched to a gene: 4. CDR3 size: 16 residues. Germline loops: CDR1 LNHDA, CDR2 SQIVND (reference sequence).

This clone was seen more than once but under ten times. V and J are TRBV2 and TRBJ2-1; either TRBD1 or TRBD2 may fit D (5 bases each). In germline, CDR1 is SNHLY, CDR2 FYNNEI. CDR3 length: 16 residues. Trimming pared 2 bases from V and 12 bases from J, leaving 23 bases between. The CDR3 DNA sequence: TGTGCCAGCAGTGAACGGGGCCTCAGGGCAGGGAGTCCGCAGTTCTTC. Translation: CASSERGLRAGSPQFF.

CDR3 nucleotide sequence: TGTGCCAGCAGCTTAACCGGGACTAGCGGGGTAGAGACCCAGTACTTC. This codes for CASSLTGTSGVETQYF. The rearrangement joins TRBV9 to TRBJ2-5; 13 positions match TRBD2. Germline-derived CDR1 and CDR2 are SGDLS and YYNGEE. The CDR3 is made up of 16 amino acids. Germline trimming cut 4 bases from V and 4 bases from J; bases unmatched to any gene: 7.

The CDR3 reads CASTKTTNEKLFF. CDR3 sequence (DNA): TGTGCCAGCACGAAAACAACTAATGAAAAACTGTTTTTT. The chain has TRBV28 and TRBJ1-4; unclear D gene. With 7 bases removed from V and 0 bases from J, the gap between germline ends came to 6 bases. The CDR3 spans 13 residues. Germline CDR1 reads MDHEN; CDR2 reads SYDVKM.

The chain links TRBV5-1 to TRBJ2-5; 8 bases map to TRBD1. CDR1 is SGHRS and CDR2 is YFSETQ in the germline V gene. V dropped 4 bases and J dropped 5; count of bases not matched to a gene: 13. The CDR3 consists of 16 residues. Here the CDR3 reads CASSQVQGAMGETQYF. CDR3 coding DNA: TGCGCCAGCAGCCAGGTCCAGGGGGCGATGGGGGAGACCCAGTACTTC.

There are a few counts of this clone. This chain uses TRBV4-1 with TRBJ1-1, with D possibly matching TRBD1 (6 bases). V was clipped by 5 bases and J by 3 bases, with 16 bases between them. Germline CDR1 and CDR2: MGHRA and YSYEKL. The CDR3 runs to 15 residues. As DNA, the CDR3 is TGCGCCAGCAGCTCCCCGCCAGGGGCAGACACTGAAGCTTTCTTT. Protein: CASSSPPGADTEAFF.

The CDR3 loop is CASSVGGGASTGELFF. CDR3 DNA: TGTGCCAGCAGCGTAGGAGGGGGCGCGAGCACCGGGGAGCTGTTTTTT. The J gene is TRBJ2-2, the V gene TRBV9, with 7 nucleotides matching TRBD1. CDR3 length: 16 residues. The trim removed 0 bases at V and 4 bases at J, leaving 6 bases unmatched. CDR1 and CDR2 (germline): SGDLS, YYNGEE.

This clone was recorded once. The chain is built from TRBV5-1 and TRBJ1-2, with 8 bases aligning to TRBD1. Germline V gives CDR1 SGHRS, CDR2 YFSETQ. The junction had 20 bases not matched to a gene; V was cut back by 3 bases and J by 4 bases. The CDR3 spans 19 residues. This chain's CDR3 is CASSSGQFTGGVESYGYTF. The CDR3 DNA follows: TGCGCCAGCAGCTCAGGGCAGTTTACAGGGGGTGTTGAGAGCTATGGCTACACCTTC.

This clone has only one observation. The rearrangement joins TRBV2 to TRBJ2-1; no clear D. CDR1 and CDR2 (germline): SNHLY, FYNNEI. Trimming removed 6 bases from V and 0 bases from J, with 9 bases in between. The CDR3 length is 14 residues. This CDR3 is CASREMSSYNEQFF. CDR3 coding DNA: TGTGCCAGCAGGGAAATGAGCTCCTACAATGAGCAGTTCTTC.

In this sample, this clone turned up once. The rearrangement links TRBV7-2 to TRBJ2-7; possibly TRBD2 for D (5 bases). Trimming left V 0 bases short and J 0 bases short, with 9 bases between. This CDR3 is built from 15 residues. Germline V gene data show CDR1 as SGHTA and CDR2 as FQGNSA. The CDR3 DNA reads TGTGCCAGCAGCTTAGCCGGACTCTTCTCCTACGAGCAGTACTTC. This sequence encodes CASSLAGLFSYEQYF.

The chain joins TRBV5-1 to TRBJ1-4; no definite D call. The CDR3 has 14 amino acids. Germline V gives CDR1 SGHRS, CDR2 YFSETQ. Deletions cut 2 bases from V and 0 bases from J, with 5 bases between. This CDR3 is CASSLGTTNEKLFF. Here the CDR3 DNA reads TGCGCCAGCAGCTTAGGTACAACTAATGAAAAACTGTTTTTT. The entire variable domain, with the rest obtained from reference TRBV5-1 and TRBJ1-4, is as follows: KAGVTQTPRYLIKTRGQQVTLSCSPISGHRSVSWYQQTPGQGLQFLFEYFSETQRNKGNFPGRFSGRQFSNSRSEMNVSTLELGDSALYLCASSLGTTNEKLFFGSGTQLSVL.

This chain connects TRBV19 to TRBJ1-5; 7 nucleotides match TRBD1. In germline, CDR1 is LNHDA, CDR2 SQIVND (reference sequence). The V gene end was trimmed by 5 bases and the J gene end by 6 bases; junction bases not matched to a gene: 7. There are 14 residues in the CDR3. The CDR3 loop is CASSPTGSFQPQHF. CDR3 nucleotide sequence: TGTGCCAGTAGTCCGACAGGGTCCTTTCAGCCCCAGCATTTT.

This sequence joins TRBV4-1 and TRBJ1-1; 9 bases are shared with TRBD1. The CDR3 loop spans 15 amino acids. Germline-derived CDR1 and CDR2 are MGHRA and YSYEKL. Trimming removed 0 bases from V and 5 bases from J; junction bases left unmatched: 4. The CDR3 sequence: CASSQDGTGWTEAFF. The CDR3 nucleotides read TGCGCCAGCAGCCAAGACGGGACAGGGTGGACTGAAGCTTTCTTT.

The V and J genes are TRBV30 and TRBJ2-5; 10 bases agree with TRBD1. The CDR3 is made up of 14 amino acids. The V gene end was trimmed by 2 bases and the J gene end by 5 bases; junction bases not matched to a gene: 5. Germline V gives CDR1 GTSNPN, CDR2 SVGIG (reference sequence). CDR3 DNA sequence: TGTGCCTGGAGTTCCGGGACAGGGGAGGAGACCCAGTACTTC. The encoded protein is CAWSSGTGEETQYF.

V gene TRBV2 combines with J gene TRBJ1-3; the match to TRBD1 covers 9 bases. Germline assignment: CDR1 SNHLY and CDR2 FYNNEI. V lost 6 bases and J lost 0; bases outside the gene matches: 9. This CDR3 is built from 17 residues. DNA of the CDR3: TGTGCCAGCAGAGGGACAGGGTTATTCGCCTCTGGAAACACCATATATTTT. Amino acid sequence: CASRGTGLFASGNTIYF.

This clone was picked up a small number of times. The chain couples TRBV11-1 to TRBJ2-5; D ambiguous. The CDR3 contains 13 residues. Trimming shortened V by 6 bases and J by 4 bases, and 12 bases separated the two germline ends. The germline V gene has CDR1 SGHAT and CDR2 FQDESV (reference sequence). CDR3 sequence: CASSLDRRETQYF. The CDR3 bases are TGTGCCAGCAGTCTCGACCGAAGAGAGACCCAGTACTTC.

CDR3 in DNA: TGTGCCAGCAGCGTAGATTCTACGAGCGAGCAGTACTTC. The encoded protein is CASSVDSTSEQYF. The V and J genes are TRBV9 and TRBJ2-7, with D hard to call. CDR3 length: 13 residues. Germline CDR1 reads SGDLS; CDR2 reads YYNGEE. Deletions cut 0 bases from V and 6 bases from J, with 10 bases between.

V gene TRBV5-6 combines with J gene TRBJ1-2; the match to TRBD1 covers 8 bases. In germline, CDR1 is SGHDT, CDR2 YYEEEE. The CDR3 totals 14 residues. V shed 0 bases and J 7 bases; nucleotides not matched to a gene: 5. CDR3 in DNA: TGTGCCAGCAGCTTGGTACAGGGGGAGAGTGGCTACACCTTC. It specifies CASSLVQGESGYTF.

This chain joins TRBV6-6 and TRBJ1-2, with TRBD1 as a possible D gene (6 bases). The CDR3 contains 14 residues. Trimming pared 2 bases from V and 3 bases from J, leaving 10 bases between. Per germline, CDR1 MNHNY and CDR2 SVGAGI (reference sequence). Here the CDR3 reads CASSYPDRDYGYTF. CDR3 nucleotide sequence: TGTGCCAGCAGTTACCCGGACAGAGACTATGGCTACACCTTC.